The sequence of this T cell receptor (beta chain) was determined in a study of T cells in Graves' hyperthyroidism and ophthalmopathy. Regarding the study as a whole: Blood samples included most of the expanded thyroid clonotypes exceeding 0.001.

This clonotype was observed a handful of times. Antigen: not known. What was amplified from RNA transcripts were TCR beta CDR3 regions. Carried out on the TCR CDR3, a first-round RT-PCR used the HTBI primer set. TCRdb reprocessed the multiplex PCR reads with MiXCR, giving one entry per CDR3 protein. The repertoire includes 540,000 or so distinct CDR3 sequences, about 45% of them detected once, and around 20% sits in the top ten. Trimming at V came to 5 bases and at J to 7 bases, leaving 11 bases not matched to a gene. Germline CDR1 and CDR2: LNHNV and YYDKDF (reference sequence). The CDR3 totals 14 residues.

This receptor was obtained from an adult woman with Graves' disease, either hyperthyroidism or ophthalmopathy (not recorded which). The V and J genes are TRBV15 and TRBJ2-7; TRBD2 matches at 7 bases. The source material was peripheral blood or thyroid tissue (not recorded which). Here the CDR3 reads CATSPVAGDGEQYF. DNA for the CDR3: TGTGCCACCAGCCCCGTGGCGGGAGACGGAGAGCAGTACTTC.